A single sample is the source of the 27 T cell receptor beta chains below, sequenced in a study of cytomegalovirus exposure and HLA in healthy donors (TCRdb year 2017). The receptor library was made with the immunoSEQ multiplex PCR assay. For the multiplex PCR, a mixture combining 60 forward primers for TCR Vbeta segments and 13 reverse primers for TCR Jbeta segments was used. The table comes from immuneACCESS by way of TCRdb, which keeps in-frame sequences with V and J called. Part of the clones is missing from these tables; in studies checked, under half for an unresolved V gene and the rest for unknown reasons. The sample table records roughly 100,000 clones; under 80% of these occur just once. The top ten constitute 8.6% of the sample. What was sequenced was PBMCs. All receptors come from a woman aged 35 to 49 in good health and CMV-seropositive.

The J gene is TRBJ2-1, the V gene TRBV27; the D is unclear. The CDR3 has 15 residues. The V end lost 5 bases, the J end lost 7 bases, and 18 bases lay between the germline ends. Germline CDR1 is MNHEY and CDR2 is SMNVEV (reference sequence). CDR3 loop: CASSPPRRSYNEQFF. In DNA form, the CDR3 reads TGTGCCAGCAGTCCCCCCCGGCGGAGTTATAATGAGCAGTTCTTC.

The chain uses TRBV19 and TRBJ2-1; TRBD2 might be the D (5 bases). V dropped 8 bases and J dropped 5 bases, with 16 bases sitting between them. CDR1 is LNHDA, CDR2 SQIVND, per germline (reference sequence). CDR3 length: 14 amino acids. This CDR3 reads CASSPPGNHNEQFF. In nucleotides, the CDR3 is TGTGCCAGTTCCCCGCCCGGGAACCACAATGAGCAGTTCTTC. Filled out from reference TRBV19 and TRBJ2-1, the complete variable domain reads DGGITQSPKYLFRKEGQNVTLSCEQNLNHDAMYWYRQDPGQGLRLIYYSQIVNDFQKGDIAEGYSVSREKKESFPLTVTSAQKNPTAFYLCASSPPGNHNEQFFGPGTRLTVL.

The CDR3 region is CASSRDSLTDTQYF. Here the CDR3 DNA reads TGCGCCAGCAGCCGGGACTCCCTCACAGATACGCAGTATTTT. The gene calls are TRBV4-3 and TRBJ2-3; possible D gene TRBD2, 6 bases. Germline-derived CDR1 and CDR2 are LGHNA and YSLEER. V was cut by 4 bases and J by 2 bases, with 10 bases left in between. The CDR3 has 14 amino acids.

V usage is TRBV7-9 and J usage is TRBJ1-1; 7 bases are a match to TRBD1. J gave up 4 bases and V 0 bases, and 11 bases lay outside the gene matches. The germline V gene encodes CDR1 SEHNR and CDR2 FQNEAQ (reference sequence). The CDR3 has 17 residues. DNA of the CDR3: TGTGCCAGCAGCTTAGCCCTCGGGACAGCTCCAAGCACTGAAGCTTTCTTT. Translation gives CASSLALGTAPSTEAFF.

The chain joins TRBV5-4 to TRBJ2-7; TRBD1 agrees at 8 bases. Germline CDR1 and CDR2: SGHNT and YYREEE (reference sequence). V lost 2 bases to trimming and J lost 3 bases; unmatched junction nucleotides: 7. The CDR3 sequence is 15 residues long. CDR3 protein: CASSFGQGALYEQYF. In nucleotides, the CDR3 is TGTGCCAGCAGCTTTGGGCAGGGGGCGCTCTACGAGCAGTACTTC.

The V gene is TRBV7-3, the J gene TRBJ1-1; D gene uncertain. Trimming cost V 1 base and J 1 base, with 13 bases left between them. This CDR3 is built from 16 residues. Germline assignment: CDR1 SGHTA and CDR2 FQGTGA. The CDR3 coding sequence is TGTGCCAGCAGCTTAATGGGCCCGGACTCGAACACTGAAGCTTTCTTT. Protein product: CASSLMGPDSNTEAFF.

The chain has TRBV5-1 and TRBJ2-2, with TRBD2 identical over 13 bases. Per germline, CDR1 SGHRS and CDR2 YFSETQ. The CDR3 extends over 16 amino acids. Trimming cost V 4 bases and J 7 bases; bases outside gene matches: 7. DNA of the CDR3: TGCGCCAGCAGCGTCGGGACTAGCGGGACTTACGGGGAGCTGTTTTTT. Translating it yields CASSVGTSGTYGELFF.

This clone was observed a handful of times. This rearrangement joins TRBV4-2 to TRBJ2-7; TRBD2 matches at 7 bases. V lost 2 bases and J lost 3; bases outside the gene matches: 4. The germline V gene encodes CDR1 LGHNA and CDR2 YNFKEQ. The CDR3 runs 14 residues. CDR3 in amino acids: CASSQPGGSYEQYF. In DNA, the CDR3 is TGTGCCAGCAGCCAACCCGGCGGGAGCTACGAGCAGTACTTC.

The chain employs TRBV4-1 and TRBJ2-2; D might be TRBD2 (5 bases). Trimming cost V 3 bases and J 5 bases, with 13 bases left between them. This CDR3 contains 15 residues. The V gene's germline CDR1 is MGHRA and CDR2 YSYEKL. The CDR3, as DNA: TGCGCCAGCAGCCAGCTGGGAGCGGCTACCGGGGAGCTGTTTTTT. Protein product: CASSQLGAATGELFF.

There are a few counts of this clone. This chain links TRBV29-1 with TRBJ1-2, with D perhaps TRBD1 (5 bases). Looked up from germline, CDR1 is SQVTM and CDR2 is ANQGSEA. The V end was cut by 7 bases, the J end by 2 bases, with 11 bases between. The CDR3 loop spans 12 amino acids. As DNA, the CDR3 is TGCAGCGCGAGACAGACCAACTATGGCTACACCTTC. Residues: CSARQTNYGYTF.

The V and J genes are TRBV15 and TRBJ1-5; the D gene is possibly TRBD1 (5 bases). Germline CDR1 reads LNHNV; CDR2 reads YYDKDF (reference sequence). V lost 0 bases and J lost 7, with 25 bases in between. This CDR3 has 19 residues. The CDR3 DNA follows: TGTGCCACCAGCAGAGATTCCAGTTGGGGGGACGGGGGACGGCAGCCCCAGCATTTT. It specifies CATSRDSSWGDGGRQPQHF.

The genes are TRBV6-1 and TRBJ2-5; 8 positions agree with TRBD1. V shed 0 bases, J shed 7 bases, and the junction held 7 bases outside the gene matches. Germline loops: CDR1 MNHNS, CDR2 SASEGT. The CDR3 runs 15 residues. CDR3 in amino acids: CASSEATGGLGTQYF. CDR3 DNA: TGTGCCAGCAGTGAAGCAACAGGGGGACTGGGGACCCAGTACTTC.

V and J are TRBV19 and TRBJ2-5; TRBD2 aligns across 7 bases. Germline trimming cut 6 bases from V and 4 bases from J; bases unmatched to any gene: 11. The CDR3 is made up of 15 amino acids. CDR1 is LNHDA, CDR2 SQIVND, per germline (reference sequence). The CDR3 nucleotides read TGTGCCAGTAGGAATATGGGGGAGGGCCCAGAGACCCAGTACTTC. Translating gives CASRNMGEGPETQYF.

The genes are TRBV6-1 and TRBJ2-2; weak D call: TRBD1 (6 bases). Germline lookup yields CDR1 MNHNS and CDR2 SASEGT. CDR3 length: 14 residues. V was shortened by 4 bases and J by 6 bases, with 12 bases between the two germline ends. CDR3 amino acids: CASSGEQGPGELFF. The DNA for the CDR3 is TGTGCCAGCAGTGGGGAACAGGGTCCCGGGGAGCTGTTTTTT.

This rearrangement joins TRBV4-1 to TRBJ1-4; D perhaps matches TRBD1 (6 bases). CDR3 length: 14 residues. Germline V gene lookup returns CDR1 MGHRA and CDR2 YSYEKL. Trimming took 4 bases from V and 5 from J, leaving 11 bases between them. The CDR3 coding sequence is TGCGCCAGCAGCCTTACACAGGGCAATGAAAAACTGTTTTTT. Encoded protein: CASSLTQGNEKLFF.

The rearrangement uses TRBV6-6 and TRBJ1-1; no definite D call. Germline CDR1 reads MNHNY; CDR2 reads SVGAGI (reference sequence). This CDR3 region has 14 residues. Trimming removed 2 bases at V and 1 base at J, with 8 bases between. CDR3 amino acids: CASSYVGENTEAFF. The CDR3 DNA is TGTGCCAGCAGTTACGTAGGAGAGAACACTGAAGCTTTCTTT.

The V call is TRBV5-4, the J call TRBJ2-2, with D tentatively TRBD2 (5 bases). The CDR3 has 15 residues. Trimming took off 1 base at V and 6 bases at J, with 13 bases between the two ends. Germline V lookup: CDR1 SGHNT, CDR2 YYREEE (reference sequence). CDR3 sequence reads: CASSLLASLPGELFF. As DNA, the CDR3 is TGTGCCAGCAGCTTGTTGGCTAGCCTCCCCGGGGAGCTGTTTTTT.

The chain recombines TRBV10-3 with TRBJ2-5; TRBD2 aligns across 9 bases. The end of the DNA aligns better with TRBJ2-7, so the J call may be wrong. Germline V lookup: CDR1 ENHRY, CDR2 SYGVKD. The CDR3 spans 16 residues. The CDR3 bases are TGTGCCATCAGTGAGTCGGTGTACGCGGGGGGGCGCGAGCAGTACTTC. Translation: CAISESVYAGGREQYF.

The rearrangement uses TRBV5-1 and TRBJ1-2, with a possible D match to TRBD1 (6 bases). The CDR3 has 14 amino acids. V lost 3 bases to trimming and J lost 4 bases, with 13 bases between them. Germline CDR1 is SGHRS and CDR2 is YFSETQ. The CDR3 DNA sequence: TGCGCCAGCAGCTCTGAGACAGGCTCCTATGGCTACACCTTC. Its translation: CASSSETGSYGYTF.

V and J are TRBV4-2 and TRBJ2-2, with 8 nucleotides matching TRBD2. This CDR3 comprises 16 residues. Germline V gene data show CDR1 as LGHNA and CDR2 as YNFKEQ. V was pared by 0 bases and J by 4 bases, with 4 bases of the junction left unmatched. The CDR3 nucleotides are TGTGCCAGCAGCCAAGATCCCGCGGGGGGCACCGGGGAGCTGTTTTTT. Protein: CASSQDPAGGTGELFF.

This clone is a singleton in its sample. CDR3 amino acids: CASSLMGEVTEAFF. The CDR3, as DNA: TGCGCCAGCAGCTTGATGGGGGAGGTCACTGAAGCTTTCTTT. The chain joins TRBV5-1 to TRBJ1-1; the D gene is possibly TRBD1 (5 bases). Germline CDR1 reads SGHRS; CDR2 reads YFSETQ. Between the trimmed V and J ends, which lost 1 base and 4 bases, there was a span of 11 bases. This CDR3 is built from 14 residues.

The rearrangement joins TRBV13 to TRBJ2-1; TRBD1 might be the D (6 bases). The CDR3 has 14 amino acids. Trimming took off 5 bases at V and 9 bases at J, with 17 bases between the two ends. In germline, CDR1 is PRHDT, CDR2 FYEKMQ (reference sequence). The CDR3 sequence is CASSLPGTRAEQFF. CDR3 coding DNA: TGTGCCAGCAGCCTCCCCGGGACAAGAGCTGAGCAGTTCTTC.

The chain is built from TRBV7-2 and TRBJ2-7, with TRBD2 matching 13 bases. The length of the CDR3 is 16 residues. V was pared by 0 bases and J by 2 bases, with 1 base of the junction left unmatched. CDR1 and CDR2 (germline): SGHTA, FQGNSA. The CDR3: CASSLAGTSGTYEQYF. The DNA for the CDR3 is TGTGCCAGCAGCTTAGCCGGGACTAGCGGGACCTACGAGCAGTACTTC.

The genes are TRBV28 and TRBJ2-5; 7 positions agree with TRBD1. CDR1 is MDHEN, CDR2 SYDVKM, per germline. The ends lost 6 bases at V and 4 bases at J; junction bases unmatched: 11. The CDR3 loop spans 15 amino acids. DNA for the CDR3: TGTGCCAGCAGATCATCAGGGGGACCAGCAGAGACCCAGTACTTC. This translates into CASRSSGGPAETQYF.

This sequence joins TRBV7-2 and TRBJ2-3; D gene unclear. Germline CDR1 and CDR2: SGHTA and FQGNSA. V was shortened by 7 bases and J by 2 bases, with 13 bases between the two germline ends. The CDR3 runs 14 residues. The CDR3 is CASTPTYFTDTQYF. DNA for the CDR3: TGTGCCAGCACCCCTACCTATTTCACAGATACGCAGTATTTT.

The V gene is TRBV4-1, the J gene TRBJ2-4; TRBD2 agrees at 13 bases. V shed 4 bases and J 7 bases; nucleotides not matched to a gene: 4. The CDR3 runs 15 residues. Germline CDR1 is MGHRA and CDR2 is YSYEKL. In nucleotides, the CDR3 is TGCGCCAGCAGCCGACTAGCGGGAGGATGGAACATTCAGTACTTC. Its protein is CASSRLAGGWNIQYF.

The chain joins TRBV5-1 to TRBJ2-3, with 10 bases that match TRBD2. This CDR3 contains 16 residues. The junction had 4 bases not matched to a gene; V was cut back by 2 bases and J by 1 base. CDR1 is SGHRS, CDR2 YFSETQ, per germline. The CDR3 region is CASSFASGSGTDTQYF. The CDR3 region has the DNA TGCGCCAGCAGCTTTGCTAGCGGGAGCGGCACAGATACGCAGTATTTT.